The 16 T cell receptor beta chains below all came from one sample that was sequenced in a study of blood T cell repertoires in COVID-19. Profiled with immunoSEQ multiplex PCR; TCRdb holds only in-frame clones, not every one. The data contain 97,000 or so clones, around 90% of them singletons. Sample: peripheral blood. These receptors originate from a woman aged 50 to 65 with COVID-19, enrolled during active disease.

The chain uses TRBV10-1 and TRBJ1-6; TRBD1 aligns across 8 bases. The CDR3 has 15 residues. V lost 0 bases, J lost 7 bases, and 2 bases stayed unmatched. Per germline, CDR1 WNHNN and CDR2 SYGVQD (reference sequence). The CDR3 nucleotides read TGCGCCAGCAGTGAGTCTACAGGGGGAAATTCACCCCTCCACTTT. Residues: CASSESTGGNSPLHF.

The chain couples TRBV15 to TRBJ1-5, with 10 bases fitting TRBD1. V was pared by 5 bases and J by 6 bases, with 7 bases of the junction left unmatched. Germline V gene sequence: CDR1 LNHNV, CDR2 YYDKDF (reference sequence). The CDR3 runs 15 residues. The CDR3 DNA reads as TGTGCCACCAGCGCGGACAGGGGGAGAAGTCAGCCCCAGCATTTT. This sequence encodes CATSADRGRSQPQHF.

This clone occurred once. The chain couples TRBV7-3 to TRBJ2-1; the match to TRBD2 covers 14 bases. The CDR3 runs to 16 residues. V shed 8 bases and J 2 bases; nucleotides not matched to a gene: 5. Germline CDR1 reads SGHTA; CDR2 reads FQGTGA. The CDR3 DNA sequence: TGTGCCAGCGGCCGGACTAGCGGGGGGACCTACAATGAGCAGTTCTTC. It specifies CASGRTSGGTYNEQFF. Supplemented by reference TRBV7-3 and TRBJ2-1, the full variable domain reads GAGVSQTPSNKVTEKGKYVELRCDPISGHTALYWYRQSLGQGPEFLIYFQGTGAADDSGLPNDRFFAVRPEGSVSTLKIQRTERGDSAVYLCASGRTSGGTYNEQFFGPGTRLTVL.

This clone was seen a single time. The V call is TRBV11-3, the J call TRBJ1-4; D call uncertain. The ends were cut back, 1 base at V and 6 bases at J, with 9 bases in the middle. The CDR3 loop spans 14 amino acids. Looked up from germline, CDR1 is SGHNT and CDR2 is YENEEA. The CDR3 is CASSLGGIDEKLFF. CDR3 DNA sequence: TGTGCCAGCAGCTTAGGCGGGATTGATGAAAAACTGTTTTTT. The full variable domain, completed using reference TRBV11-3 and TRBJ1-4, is EAGVVQSPRYKIIEKKQPVAFWCNPISGHNTLYWYLQNLGQGPELLIRYENEEAVDDSQLPKDRFSAERLKGVDSTLKIQPAELGDSAVYLCASSLGGIDEKLFFGSGTQLSVL.

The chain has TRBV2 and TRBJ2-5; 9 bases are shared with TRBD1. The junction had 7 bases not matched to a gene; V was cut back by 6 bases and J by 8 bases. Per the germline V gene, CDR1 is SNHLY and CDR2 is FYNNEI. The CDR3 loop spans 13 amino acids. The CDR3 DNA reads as TGTGCCAGCAGGACCGGGACAGGGATCACCCAGTACTTC. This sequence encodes CASRTGTGITQYF. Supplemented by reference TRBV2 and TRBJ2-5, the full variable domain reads EPEVTQTPSHQVTQMGQEVILRCVPISNHLYFYWYRQILGQKVEFLVSFYNNEISEKSEIFDDQFSVERPDGSNFTLKIRSTKLEDSAMYFCASRTGTGITQYFGPGTRLLVL.

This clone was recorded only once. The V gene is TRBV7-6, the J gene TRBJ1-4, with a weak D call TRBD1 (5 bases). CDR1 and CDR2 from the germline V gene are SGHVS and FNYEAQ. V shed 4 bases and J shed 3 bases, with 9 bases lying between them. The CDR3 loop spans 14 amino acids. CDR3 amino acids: CASSSREANEKLFF. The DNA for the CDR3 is TGTGCCAGCAGCTCCAGGGAGGCTAATGAAAAACTGTTTTTT. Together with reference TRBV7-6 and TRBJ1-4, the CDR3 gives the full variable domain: GAGVSQSPRYKVTKRGQDVALRCDPISGHVSLYWYRQALGQGPEFLTYFNYEAQQDKSGLPNDRFSAERPEGSISTLTIQRTEQRDSAMYRCASSSREANEKLFFGSGTQLSVL.

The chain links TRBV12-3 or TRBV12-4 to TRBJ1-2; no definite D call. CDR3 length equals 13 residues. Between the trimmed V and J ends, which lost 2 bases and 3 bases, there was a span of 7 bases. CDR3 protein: CASSLHGDYGYTF. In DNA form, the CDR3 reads TGTGCCAGCAGTTTACACGGTGACTATGGCTACACCTTC.

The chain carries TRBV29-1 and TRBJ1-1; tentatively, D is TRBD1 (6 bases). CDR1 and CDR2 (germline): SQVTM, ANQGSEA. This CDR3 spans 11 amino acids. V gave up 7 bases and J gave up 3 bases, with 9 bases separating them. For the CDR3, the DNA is TGCAGCGCCACAGGGTACACTGAAGCTTTCTTT. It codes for CSATGYTEAFF.

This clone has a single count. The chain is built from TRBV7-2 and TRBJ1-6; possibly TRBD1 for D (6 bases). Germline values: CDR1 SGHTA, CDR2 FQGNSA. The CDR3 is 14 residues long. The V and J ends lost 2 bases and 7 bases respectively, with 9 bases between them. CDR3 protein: CASSLQGYNSPLHF. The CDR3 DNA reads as TGTGCCAGCAGCTTACAGGGGTACAATTCACCCCTCCACTTT.

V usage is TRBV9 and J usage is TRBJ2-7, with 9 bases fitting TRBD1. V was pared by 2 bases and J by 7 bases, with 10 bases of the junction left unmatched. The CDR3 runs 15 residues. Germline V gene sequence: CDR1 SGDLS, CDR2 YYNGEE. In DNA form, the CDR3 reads TGTGCCAGCAGCGTCGATCTGACAGGGGGTGGAGAGCAGTACTTC. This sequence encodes CASSVDLTGGGEQYF.

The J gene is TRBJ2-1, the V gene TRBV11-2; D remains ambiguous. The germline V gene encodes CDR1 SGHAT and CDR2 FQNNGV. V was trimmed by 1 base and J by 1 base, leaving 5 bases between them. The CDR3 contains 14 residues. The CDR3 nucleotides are TGTGCCAGCAGCTTAGCCGGGTCCTACAATGAGCAGTTCTTC. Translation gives CASSLAGSYNEQFF.

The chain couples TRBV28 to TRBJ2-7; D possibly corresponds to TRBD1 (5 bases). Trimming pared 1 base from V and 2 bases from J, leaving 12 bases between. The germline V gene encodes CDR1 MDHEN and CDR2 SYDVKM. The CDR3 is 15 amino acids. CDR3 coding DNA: TGTGCCAGCAGTTTATTGCGTCAGGGTGCCTACGAGCAGTACTTC. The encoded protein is CASSLLRQGAYEQYF.

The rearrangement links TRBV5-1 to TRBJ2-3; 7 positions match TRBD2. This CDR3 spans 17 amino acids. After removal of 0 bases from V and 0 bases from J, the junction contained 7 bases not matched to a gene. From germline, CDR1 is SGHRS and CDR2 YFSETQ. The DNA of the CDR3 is TGCGCCAGCAGCTTGGTGGGTAGCGGGCCAAGCACAGATACGCAGTATTTT. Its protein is CASSLVGSGPSTDTQYF.

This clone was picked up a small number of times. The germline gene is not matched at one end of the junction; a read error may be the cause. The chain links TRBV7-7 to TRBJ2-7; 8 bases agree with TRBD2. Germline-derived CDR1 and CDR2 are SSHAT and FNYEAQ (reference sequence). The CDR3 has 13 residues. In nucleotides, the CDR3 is TGTGCTAGCAGCCGAATCCAGCGGGGGGAGCAGTACTTC. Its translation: CASSRIQRGEQYF.

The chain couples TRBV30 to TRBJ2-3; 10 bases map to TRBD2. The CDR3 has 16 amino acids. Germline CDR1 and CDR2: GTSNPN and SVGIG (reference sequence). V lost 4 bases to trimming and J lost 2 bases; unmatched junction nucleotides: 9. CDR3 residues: CAWTPPGLANTDTQYF. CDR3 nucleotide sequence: TGTGCCTGGACGCCTCCGGGACTAGCGAACACAGATACGCAGTATTTT.

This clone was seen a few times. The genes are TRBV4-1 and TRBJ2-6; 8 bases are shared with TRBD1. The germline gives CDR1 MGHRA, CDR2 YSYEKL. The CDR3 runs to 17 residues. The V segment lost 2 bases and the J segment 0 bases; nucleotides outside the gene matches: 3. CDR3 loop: CASSQRTGHSGANVLTF. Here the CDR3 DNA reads TGCGCCAGCAGCCAACGGACAGGGCACTCTGGGGCCAACGTCCTGACTTTC.